One and the same sample provided the 8 T cell receptor beta chains below, sequenced in a study of CD8+CD57+ T cells in acquired aplastic anemia. Genomic DNA constituted the template upon which TCR beta VDJ and CDR3 profiling was performed. TCRdb re-called the reads with MiXCR, one entry per CDR3 protein. The sample yields about 210,000 distinct CDR3 sequences, 61% seen once. The sample consisted of sorted CD4+, CD8+, or CD8+CD57+ T cells (not recorded which) from PBMCs. These receptors all stem from a human donor in good health.

This clonotype has a single count. One end of the junction varies from germline; a read error may be responsible. The gene calls are TRBV20-1 and TRBJ2-7; TRBD2 aligns across 10 bases. Germline V gene sequence: CDR1 DFQATT, CDR2 SNEGSKA (reference sequence). This CDR3 has 11 residues. Written as DNA, the CDR3 is TGCAGTGCTGGACTAGCGGCCGAGCAGCACTTC. Amino acid sequence: CSAGLAAEQHF.

The rearrangement links TRBV20-1 to TRBJ2-7; the D gene is possibly TRBD1 (6 bases). From germline, CDR1 is DFQATT and CDR2 SNEGSKA (reference sequence). Trimming took off 6 bases at V and 5 bases at J, with 11 bases between the two ends. CDR3 size: 11 residues. The CDR3 spells CSAQGWNEQYF. CDR3 nucleotides: TGCAGTGCGCAGGGGTGGAACGAGCAGTACTTC.

This clonotype has a handful of counts. This chain joins TRBV7-8 and TRBJ2-7; D is unclear. Per germline, CDR1 SGHVS and CDR2 FQNEAQ. Trimming stripped 5 bases from V and 7 bases from J, with 6 bases between. This CDR3 comprises 10 residues. The CDR3 nucleotides are TGTGCCAGCAGCCCAGATGAGCAGTACTTC. Protein: CASSPDEQYF.

This clonotype has a count of ten or more. This chain uses TRBV6-1 with TRBJ2-1, with 10 positions matching TRBD2. Germline loops: CDR1 MNHNS, CDR2 SASEGT. V was clipped by 5 bases and J by 9 bases; unmatched bases: 10. This CDR3 contains 15 residues. CDR3 sequence: CASSSERGGLREQFF. The CDR3 DNA reads as TGTGCCAGCAGTTCGGAGCGGGGGGGCTTGCGTGAGCAGTTCTTC.

The chain couples TRBV10-3 to TRBJ2-2; perhaps D is TRBD1 or TRBD2 (5 bases each). From germline, CDR1 is ENHRY and CDR2 SYGVKD. The V end lost 11 bases, the J end lost 4 bases, and 8 bases lay between the germline ends. The CDR3 contains 11 residues. The CDR3 nucleotides read TGTGCCCCAGGGAGCACCGGGGAGCTGTTTTTT. It is translated as CAPGSTGELFF.

The chain recombines TRBV24-1 with TRBJ1-1, with D possibly matching TRBD1 (5 bases). The CDR3 loop spans 14 amino acids. Germline CDR1 reads KGHDR; CDR2 reads SFDVKD. With 4 bases removed from V and 4 bases from J, the gap between germline ends came to 12 bases. The CDR3 sequence is CATSERGGGTEAFF. For the CDR3, the DNA is TGTGCCACCAGTGAGAGGGGTGGGGGCACTGAAGCTTTCTTT.

The rearrangement links TRBV10-3 to TRBJ2-7, with 7 positions matching TRBD1. This CDR3 spans 16 amino acids. In germline, CDR1 is ENHRY, CDR2 SYGVKD. J lost 3 bases, V lost 2 bases, and 10 bases had no gene match. The CDR3 DNA follows: TGTGCCATCAGTGAGGCGTGGGGGACAGTACGCTACGAGCAGTACTTC. It is translated as CAISEAWGTVRYEQYF.

This clonotype was seen ten or more times. The gene calls are TRBV18 and TRBJ2-7, with unresolved D. CDR1 is KGHSH, CDR2 LQKENI, per germline. The V end lost 0 bases, the J end lost 2 bases, and 5 bases lay between the germline ends. The CDR3 is 13 amino acids. CDR3 bases: TGTGCCAGCTCACCACCTAACACCTACGAGCAGTACTTC. Amino acid sequence: CASSPPNTYEQYF.